This T cell receptor (beta chain) emerged from a study of T cells after yellow fever vaccination. Study-level findings and limits: On re-exposure, the response was weaker but peaked faster, at day 5 versus 15.

The CDR3 length is 16 residues. Germline-derived CDR1 and CDR2 are SEHNR and FQNEAQ (reference sequence). J lost 4 bases, V lost 1 base, and 6 bases had no gene match. TCRdb redid the calling of the 5' RACE reads with MiXCR, one entry per CDR3 protein. The sample has hundreds of thousands of distinct CDR3 sequences, roughly an eighth seen once. Worth noting for this clonotype: The antigen is unknown.

The sequencing here drew on PBMCs, taken on the day of the yellow fever booster vaccination. The V call is TRBV7-9, the J call TRBJ2-3, with 9 bases lining up with TRBD2. This receptor was identified in a young man who received the YFV17D yellow fever vaccine. CDR3 loop: CASSLGQTSGADTQYF. The DNA of the CDR3 is TGTGCCAGCAGCTTAGGGCAGACTAGCGGCGCAGATACGCAGTATTTT. Complete variable domain (other parts from reference TRBV7-9 and TRBJ2-3): DTGVSQNPRHKITKRGQNVTFRCDPISEHNRLYWYRQTLGQGPEFLTYFQNEAQLEKSRLLSDRFSAERPKGSFSTLEIQRTEQGDSAMYLCASSLGQTSGADTQYFGPGTRLTVL.